Here is one T cell receptor beta chain with its context. This clonotype was seen more than once but under ten times. Its antigen is currently not known. Base qualities were left out, and no much larger clone turns up one base away. Looking up the germline V gene yields CDR1 SGHRS and CDR2 YFSETQ. V lost 1 base and J lost 5 bases; the stretch between them is 9 bases long. Taken from cysteine to phenylalanine, the CDR3 has 13 residues. Only the CDR3 part of the read is kept: 39 bases, read in frame from the first base. Instrument on record: Illumina NovaSeq 6000. Using 5'RACE with constant-segment primers, TCRalpha and TCRbeta cDNA libraries were constructed, with sample barcodes and unique molecular identifiers added in the process. Trizol reagent was used to extract RNA from every sample. Library amplification was performed in two PCR steps, and a second sample barcode and Illumina TruSeq adapters were introduced in the second step. The libraries were sequenced on an Illumina NovaSeq using 2 x 150 bp paired-end reads. Processing in the source paper ran as follows. With migec v1.2.7, reads were demultiplexed and then collapsed into UMI-guided consensus sequences. Using mixcr v2.1.11, UMI consensuses were aligned to TRA and TRB V and J templates and then assembled into clonotypes. A clonotype was counted as expanded or contracted only when both edgeR and NoisET called the clonotype significant, with the noise models trained on biological replicates. For edgeR calls, the cutoffs were a false discovery rate-adjusted p below 0.01 and a log2 fold-change threshold of 1. PCA with hierarchical clustering of max-normalized trajectories of the 1000 most abundant clonotypes was used as exploratory dynamics analysis. The CD4 or CD8 phenotype of responding clones was assigned using the separately sequenced CD4+ and CD8+ repertoires. In TCRdb, the public reads were trimmed at Q25 with fastp and aligned with MiXCR, with productive beta chains retained. Entries that share a CDR3 protein sequence are merged under the most common genes and DNA. The V and J calls and clone size are TCRdb's, not the authors'. For this sample the table gives hundreds of thousands of distinct CDR3 sequences, of which 28% were detected only once. The top ten constitute roughly 14% of the sample.

These data come from a study of T-cell memory formation after mild COVID-19 (dated by TCRdb to about 2021). General notes on the study: TCR sequence clusters from the two donors were largely donor specific. The cohort comprised two young, previously healthy adult volunteers, one female and one male. In two donors, T-cell clones that expanded and contracted after mild COVID-19 were followed by sequencing TCRalpha and TCRbeta repertoires longitudinally. General findings and caveats noted by the study authors: SARS-CoV-2 specificity was not confirmed for the second-wave clones peaking on day 37. The study covered only a couple of mild cases, and larger cohorts including severe cases with pre-infection samples were considered necessary. Clones that contracted from day 15 to 85 showed balanced CD4/CD8 phenotypes, whereas a second wave of clones that expanded from day 15 to 37 leaned towards CD4+. Contracting CD4+ clones turned up mainly in the CM and EM memory subsets, whereas EMRA was where CD8+ clones were enriched. Some responding clones were detected in pre-infection memory, suggesting pre-existing cross-reactive memory T cells joined the SARS-CoV-2 response.

PBMCs were isolated by Ficoll-Paque density gradient centrifugation. This TCR derives from an adult woman who had mild COVID-19 (a few samples of this study predate the infection). The sample titles of this study are shuffled in the database, so cell type and time point are left out; the donor was told from shared clones. The chain is encoded by TRBV5-1 joined to TRBJ2-5, with TRBD1 perhaps the D gene, on 6 matching bases. Sequenced: PBMCs or a T cell subset sorted from them (not recorded which). The DNA sequence is as follows: TGCGCCAGCAGCTTGACAGGGCCTGAGACCCAGTACTTC. Translated, this is CASSLTGPETQYF.